This T cell receptor (beta chain) was found in a study of blood T cell repertoires in COVID-19. Study-level background: COVID-19 samples collected from the United States, Italy and Spain covered acute and convalescent phases. Nucleic acid was either cDNA or gDNA, and it came from T cells, B-cell-depleted T cells, or PBMCs.

V lost 10 bases and J lost 3, with 21 bases in between. CDR3 length: 15 amino acids. CDR1 and CDR2 (germline): LNHDA, SQIVND (reference sequence). How the authors handled the data: Nucleated cell number was recorded as an estimate derived from reference gene primer amplification. The repertoire was sequenced with immunoSEQ multiplex PCR; TCRdb's copy has only in-frame clones and lacks some. V and J calls and clone size come straight from that table; D and trimming were deduced from the DNA. This sample has about 220,000 clones; around three quarters occur once, and the top ten carry under 8.5%. Sequenced input: peripheral blood. The sequence came from a woman in her seventies with acute or convalescent COVID-19. This chain joins TRBV19 and TRBJ1-2; unclear D gene. The CDR3 coding sequence is TGTGCCACCCAAAGAGGGATTAATACGGACTATGGCTACACCTTC. Residues: CATQRGINTDYGYTF.